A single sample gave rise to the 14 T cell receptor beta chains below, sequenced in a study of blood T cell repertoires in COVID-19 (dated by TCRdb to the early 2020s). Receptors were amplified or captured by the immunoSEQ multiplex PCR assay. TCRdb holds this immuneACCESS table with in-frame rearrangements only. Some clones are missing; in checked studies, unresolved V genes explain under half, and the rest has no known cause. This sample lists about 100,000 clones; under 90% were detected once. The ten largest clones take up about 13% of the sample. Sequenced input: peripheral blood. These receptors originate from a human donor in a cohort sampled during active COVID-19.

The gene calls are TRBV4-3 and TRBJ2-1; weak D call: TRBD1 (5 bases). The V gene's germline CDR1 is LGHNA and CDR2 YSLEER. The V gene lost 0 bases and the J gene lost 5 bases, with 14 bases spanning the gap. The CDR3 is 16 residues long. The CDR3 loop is CASSQDWSAGNNEQFF. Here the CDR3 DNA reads TGCGCCAGCAGCCAAGATTGGTCGGCAGGGAACAATGAGCAGTTCTTC.

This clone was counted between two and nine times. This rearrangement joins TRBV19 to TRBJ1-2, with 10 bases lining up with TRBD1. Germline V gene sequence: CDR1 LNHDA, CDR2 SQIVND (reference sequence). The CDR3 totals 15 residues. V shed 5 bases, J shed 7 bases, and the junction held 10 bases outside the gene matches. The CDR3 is CASSSPGQGYSGYTF. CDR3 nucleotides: TGTGCCAGTAGTTCTCCGGGACAGGGGTACTCTGGCTACACCTTC.

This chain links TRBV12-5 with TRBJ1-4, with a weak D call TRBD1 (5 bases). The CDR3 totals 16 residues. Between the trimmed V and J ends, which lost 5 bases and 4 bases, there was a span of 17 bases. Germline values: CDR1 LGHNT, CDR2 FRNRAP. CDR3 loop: CASGPPQGRVNEKLFF. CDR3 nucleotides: TGTGCTAGTGGTCCCCCGCAGGGCAGGGTTAATGAAAAACTGTTTTTT.

The CDR3 reads CASSVSGRRNDEQFF. The DNA for the CDR3 is TGTGCCAGCAGCGTGAGCGGGAGGAGGAACGATGAGCAGTTCTTC. The genes are TRBV7-2 and TRBJ2-1, with 9 bases that match TRBD2. Germline CDR1 and CDR2: SGHTA and FQGNSA. The CDR3 has 15 amino acids. The J segment lost 8 bases and the V segment lost 5 bases, leaving 10 bases of the junction unmatched.

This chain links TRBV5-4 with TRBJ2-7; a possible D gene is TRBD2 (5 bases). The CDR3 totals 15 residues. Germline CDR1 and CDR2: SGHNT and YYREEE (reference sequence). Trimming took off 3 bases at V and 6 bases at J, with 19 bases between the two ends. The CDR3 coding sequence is TGTGCCAGCAGCTCGCCGGGATTTCGGGCCTCCGAGCAGTACTTC. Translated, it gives CASSSPGFRASEQYF.

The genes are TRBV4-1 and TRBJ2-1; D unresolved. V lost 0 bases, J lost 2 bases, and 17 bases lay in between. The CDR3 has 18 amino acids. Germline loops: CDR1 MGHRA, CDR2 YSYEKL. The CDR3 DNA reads TGCGCCAGCAGCCAAGATTGGGCAGTTATTTCCCCCTACAATGAGCAGTTCTTC. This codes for CASSQDWAVISPYNEQFF.

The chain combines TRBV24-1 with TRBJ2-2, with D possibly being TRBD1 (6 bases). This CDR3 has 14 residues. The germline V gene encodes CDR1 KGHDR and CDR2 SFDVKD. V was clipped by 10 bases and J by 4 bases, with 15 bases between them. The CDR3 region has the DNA TGTGCCACTTCCTCAGGGGTTGGCACCGGGGAGCTGTTTTTT. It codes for CATSSGVGTGELFF.

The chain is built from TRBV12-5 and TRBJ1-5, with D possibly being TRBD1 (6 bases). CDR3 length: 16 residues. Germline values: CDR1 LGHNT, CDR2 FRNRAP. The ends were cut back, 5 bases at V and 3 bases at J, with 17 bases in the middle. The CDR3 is CASGPTGFGHNQPQHF. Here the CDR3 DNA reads TGTGCTAGTGGTCCAACAGGGTTCGGTCACAATCAGCCCCAGCATTTT.

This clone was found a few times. CDR3 DNA: TGTGCCAGCAGTTCGGGACAGGGGGCGGACGACACCGGGGAGCTGTTTTTT. As protein: CASSSGQGADDTGELFF. The rearrangement links TRBV28 to TRBJ2-2; 12 bases fit TRBD1. The trim removed 4 bases at V and 3 bases at J, leaving 6 bases unmatched. The length of the CDR3 is 17 residues. CDR1 and CDR2 from the germline V gene are MDHEN and SYDVKM.

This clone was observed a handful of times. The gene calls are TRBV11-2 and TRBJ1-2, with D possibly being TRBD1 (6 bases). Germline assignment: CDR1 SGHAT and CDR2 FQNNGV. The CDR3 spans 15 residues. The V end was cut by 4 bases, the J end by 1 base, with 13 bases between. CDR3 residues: CASSSNLQGNYGYTF. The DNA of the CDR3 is TGTGCCAGCAGCTCAAACCTACAGGGTAACTATGGCTACACCTTC.

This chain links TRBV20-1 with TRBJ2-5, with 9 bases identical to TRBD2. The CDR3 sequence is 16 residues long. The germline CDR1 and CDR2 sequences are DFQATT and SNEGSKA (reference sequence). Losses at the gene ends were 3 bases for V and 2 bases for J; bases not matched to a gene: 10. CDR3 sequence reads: CSASHRAGGPQETQYF. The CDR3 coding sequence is TGCAGTGCTAGTCACCGGGCGGGGGGGCCTCAAGAGACCCAGTACTTC.

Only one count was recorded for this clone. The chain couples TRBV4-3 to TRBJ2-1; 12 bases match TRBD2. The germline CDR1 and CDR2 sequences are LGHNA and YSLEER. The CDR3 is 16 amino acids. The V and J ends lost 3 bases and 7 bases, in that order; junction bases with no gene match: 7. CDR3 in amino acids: CASSHATSGSRNEQFF. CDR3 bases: TGCGCCAGCAGCCATGCGACTAGCGGGAGTCGGAATGAGCAGTTCTTC.

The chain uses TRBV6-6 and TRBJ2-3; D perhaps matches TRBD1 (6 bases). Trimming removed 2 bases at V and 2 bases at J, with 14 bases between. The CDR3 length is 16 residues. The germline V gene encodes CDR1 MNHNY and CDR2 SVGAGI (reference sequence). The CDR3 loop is CASSYPKDSHTDTQYF. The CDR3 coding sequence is TGTGCCAGCAGTTACCCGAAGGACAGCCACACAGATACGCAGTATTTT.

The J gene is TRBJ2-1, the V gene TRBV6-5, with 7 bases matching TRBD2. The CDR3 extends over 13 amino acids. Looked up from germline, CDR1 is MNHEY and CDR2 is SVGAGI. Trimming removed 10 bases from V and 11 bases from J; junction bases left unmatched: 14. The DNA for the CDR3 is TGTGCCATCCAACCCTTCGGGGGGACCAAGCAGTTCTTC. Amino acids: CAIQPFGGTKQFF.